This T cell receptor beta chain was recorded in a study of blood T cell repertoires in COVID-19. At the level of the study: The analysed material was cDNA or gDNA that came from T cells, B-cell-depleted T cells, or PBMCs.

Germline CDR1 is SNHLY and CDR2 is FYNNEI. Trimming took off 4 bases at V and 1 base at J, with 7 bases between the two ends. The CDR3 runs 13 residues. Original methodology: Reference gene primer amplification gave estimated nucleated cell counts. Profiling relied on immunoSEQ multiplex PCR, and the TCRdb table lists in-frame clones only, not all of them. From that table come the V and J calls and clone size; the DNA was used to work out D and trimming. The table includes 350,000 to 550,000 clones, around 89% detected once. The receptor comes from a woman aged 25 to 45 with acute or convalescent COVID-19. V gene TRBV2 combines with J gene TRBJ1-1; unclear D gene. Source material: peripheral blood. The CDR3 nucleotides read TGTGCCAGCAGTGCAGAGGCGAACACTGAAGCTTTCTTT. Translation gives CASSAEANTEAFF.